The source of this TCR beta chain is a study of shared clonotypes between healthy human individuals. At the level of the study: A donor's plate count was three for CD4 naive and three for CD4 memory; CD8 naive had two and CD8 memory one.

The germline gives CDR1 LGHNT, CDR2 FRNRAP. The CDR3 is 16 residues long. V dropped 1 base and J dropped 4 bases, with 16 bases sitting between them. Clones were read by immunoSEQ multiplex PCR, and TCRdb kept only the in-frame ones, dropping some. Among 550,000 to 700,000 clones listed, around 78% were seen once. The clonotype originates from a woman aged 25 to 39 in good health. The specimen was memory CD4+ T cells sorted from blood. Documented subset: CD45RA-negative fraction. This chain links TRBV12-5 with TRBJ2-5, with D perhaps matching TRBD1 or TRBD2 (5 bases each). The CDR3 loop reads CASGLGDKGSTETQYF. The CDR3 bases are TGTGCTAGTGGTTTGGGTGACAAGGGGAGTACAGAGACCCAGTACTTC.